This is a list of T cell receptor beta chains from one sample in a study of human T cells and chemical hapten exposure. One entry per CDR3 protein results from TCRdb running MiXCR on the 5' RACE reads. The sample has 70,000 to 85,000 distinct CDR3 sequences, around 15% seen once. The receptors here all came from a female donor in good health. The CDR3 runs from the conserved cysteine through the conserved F or W. Fields, in order: V gene, J gene, D gene, clone size, CDR3 DNA, CDR3 protein. A D gene is named only where the DNA matches it firmly. Size is stated for part of the rows, as once, few or many counts, or as a class when the clone is expanded.

V: TRBV12-3/TRBV12-4; J: TRBJ1-2; D: TRBD1; size: few; DNA: TGTGCCAGCAGCCAAAACAGGGGAGATGGCTACACCTTC; CDR3: CASSQNRGDGYTF
V: TRBV10-3; J: TRBJ1-5; D: NA; size: NA; DNA: TGTGCCATCAGCCAGGGCAAAAATCAGCCCCAGCATTTT; CDR3: CAISQGKNQPQHF
V: TRBV6-1; J: TRBJ2-3; D: TRBD2; size: NA; DNA: TGTGTCAGCAGTGCCCTACTAGCGGGAGGGCGAAATACGCAGTATTTT; CDR3: CVSSALLAGGRNTQYF
V: TRBV5-4; J: TRBJ2-4; D: TRBD1; size: few; DNA: TGTGCCAGCAGCTCGCTGGACAGGCCGAACATTCAGTACTTC; CDR3: CASSSLDRPNIQYF
V: TRBV28; J: TRBJ1-5; D: NA; size: few; DNA: TGTGCCAGCAGTCCTTCCGGGCTTTTTAGCAATCAGCCCCAGCATTTT; CDR3: CASSPSGLFSNQPQHF
V: TRBV5-1; J: TRBJ2-3; D: NA; size: few; DNA: TGCGCCAGCAGCTTGGCCACGCGGGAAGGAGATACGCAGTATTTT; CDR3: CASSLATREGDTQYF
V: TRBV5-1; J: TRBJ1-1; D: NA; size: few; DNA: TGCGCCAGCAGCTTGGTCCCTAACGCGAACACTGAAGCTTTCTTT; CDR3: CASSLVPNANTEAFF
V: TRBV7-2; J: TRBJ1-3; D: TRBD1; size: few; DNA: TGTGCCAGCAGCCTCCGGACAGGGGGGAATGGAAACACCATATATTTT; CDR3: CASSLRTGGNGNTIYF
V: TRBV5-1; J: TRBJ2-1; D: TRBD2; size: NA; DNA: TGCGCCAGCAGCTTGGATGTTAGCGGGGGGTACAATGAGCAGTTCTTC; CDR3: CASSLDVSGGYNEQFF
V: TRBV20-1; J: TRBJ2-2; D: NA; size: few; DNA: TGCAGTGCTAGAGATTTTAGGAAGGGGGATACCGGGGAGCTGTTTTTT; CDR3: CSARDFRKGDTGELFF
V: TRBV6-1; J: TRBJ2-3; D: NA; size: NA; DNA: TGTGCCAGCAGTGAAGGACTATCCACAGATACGCAGTATTTT; CDR3: CASSEGLSTDTQYF
V: TRBV6-1; J: TRBJ2-7; D: NA; size: NA; DNA: TGTGCCAGCAGGACAGTCCCGACCTACGAGCAGTACTTC; CDR3: CASRTVPTYEQYF
V: TRBV7-9; J: TRBJ1-1; D: TRBD1; size: few; DNA: TGTGCCAGCAACAAAGACAGGGGGGGGGAAGCTTTCTTT; CDR3: CASNKDRGGEAFF
V: TRBV11-2; J: TRBJ2-1; D: NA; size: NA; DNA: TGTGCCAGCAGCTTAGAGGCCGGGTACAATGAGCAGTTCTTC; CDR3: CASSLEAGYNEQFF
V: TRBV18; J: TRBJ1-1; D: NA; size: NA; DNA: TGTGCCAGCTCACCACCCCAGGACACTGAAGCTTTCTTT; CDR3: CASSPPQDTEAFF
V: TRBV5-6; J: TRBJ1-1; D: NA; size: NA; DNA: TGTGCCAGCAGCTTAGTGAGAGCAAACTTGAACACTGAAGCTTTCTTT; CDR3: CASSLVRANLNTEAFF
V: TRBV2; J: TRBJ2-7; D: TRBD1; size: few; DNA: TGTGCCAGCAGTAAAGGACAGGGACAAAGCACCTACGAGCAGTACTTC; CDR3: CASSKGQGQSTYEQYF
V: TRBV12-3/TRBV12-4; J: TRBJ1-2; D: NA; size: few; DNA: TGTGCCAGCAGTTCGACAGGATCTAACTATGGCTACACCTTC; CDR3: CASSSTGSNYGYTF
V: TRBV2; J: TRBJ2-1; D: TRBD2; size: NA; DNA: TGTGCCAGCATGCGGGAGCATAACAATGAGCAGTTCTTC; CDR3: CASMREHNNEQFF
V: TRBV30; J: TRBJ1-4; D: NA; size: few; DNA: TGTGCACTGGATTTTGCTCTGGATGAAAAACTGTTTTTT; CDR3: CALDFALDEKLFF
V: TRBV3-1; J: TRBJ1-1; D: NA; size: few; DNA: TGTGCCAGCAGCCAAGGATTCAGGGGAGGGGGGGGAGTGGAAGCTTTCTTT; CDR3: CASSQGFRGGGGVEAFF
V: TRBV7-2; J: TRBJ1-6; D: TRBD1; size: NA; DNA: TGTGCCAGCAGCTTAGGACAGGGGCATTCACCCCTCCACTTT; CDR3: CASSLGQGHSPLHF
V: TRBV28; J: TRBJ1-2; D: TRBD1; size: many; DNA: TGTGCCAGCAACACGGGACAGGGAGGCGGCTACACCTTC; CDR3: CASNTGQGGGYTF
V: TRBV28; J: TRBJ1-2; D: NA; size: once; DNA: TGTGCCAGCAGTTTTGGGGACAACTGGACCTATGGCTACACCTTC; CDR3: CASSFGDNWTYGYTF
V: TRBV28; J: TRBJ1-2; D: TRBD1; size: once; DNA: TGTGCCAGCAGTCTGGCCGCGGGACAGGGGAATGGCTACACCTTC; CDR3: CASSLAAGQGNGYTF
V: TRBV20-1; J: TRBJ2-5; D: TRBD2; size: NA; DNA: TGCAGTGCCTTAGCGGGAGACCAAGAGACCCAGTACTTC; CDR3: CSALAGDQETQYF
V: TRBV6-2/TRBV6-3; J: TRBJ2-7; D: NA; size: few; DNA: TGTGCCAGCAGCTACGGGACCCTAGTTTACGAGCAGTACTTC; CDR3: CASSYGTLVYEQYF
V: TRBV7-2; J: TRBJ1-1; D: NA; size: few; DNA: TGTGCCAGCAGCTTATATGGGGCCGCGGCGATTATGAACACTGAAGCTTTCTTT; CDR3: CASSLYGAAAIMNTEAFF
V: TRBV5-1; J: TRBJ2-5; D: NA; size: few; DNA: TGCGCCAGCAGCGCCGGGACGGTTACCCGGGAGACCCAGTACTTC; CDR3: CASSAGTVTRETQYF
V: TRBV30; J: TRBJ2-2; D: NA; size: few; DNA: TGTGCCTGGAGTGTAGGTCTCCCCACCGGGGAGCTGTTTTTT; CDR3: CAWSVGLPTGELFF
V: TRBV29-1; J: TRBJ2-5; D: NA; size: few; DNA: TGCAGCGTGAATGAGGGTGAGACCCAGTACTTC; CDR3: CSVNEGETQYF
V: TRBV29-1; J: TRBJ1-1; D: TRBD1; size: few; DNA: TGCAGCGTTGAAGGGACAGGGTTGAACACTGAAGCTTTCTTT; CDR3: CSVEGTGLNTEAFF
V: TRBV2; J: TRBJ1-2; D: NA; size: NA; DNA: TGTGCCAGCAGTGAAGGATGGCAGTATGGCTACACCTTC; CDR3: CASSEGWQYGYTF
V: TRBV11-2; J: TRBJ2-7; D: TRBD1; size: few; DNA: TGTGCCAGCAGCTTTGACAGGGATCGCAAGAATAGCCGCCGCTACGAGCAGTACTTC; CDR3: CASSFDRDRKNSRRYEQYF
V: TRBV29-1; J: TRBJ2-2; D: NA; size: many; DNA: TGCAGCGTTGCTTCAGGGTCATATAACACCGGGGAGCTGTTTTTT; CDR3: CSVASGSYNTGELFF
V: TRBV6-6; J: TRBJ2-7; D: NA; size: NA; DNA: TGTGCCAGCAGTTACTCGAGAGCCCTGGCCCGGGACCGGGGCGAGCAGTACTTC; CDR3: CASSYSRALARDRGEQYF
V: TRBV5-8; J: TRBJ2-7; D: NA; size: few; DNA: TGTGCCAGCAGCTTAGTGGGATTCTACGAGCAGTACTTC; CDR3: CASSLVGFYEQYF
V: TRBV2; J: TRBJ2-1; D: TRBD2; size: many; DNA: TGTGCCAGCAGTGAAAGTGCGGGAGGGCCGCCTGAGCAGTTCTTC; CDR3: CASSESAGGPPEQFF
V: TRBV20-1; J: TRBJ2-2; D: TRBD2; size: NA; DNA: TGCAGCGCCCCGGTGGGGCGGGAGAGTAGCTTATATACCGGGGAGCTGTTTTTT; CDR3: CSAPVGRESSLYTGELFF
V: TRBV19; J: TRBJ2-7; D: TRBD2; size: few; DNA: TGTGCCAGTAGTATGAAGAGGACTAGACATAGCGAGCAGTACTTC; CDR3: CASSMKRTRHSEQYF
V: TRBV12-3/TRBV12-4; J: TRBJ2-2; D: NA; size: NA; DNA: TGTGCCAGCAGTTTGGTAACTTCCGGGGAGCTGTTTTTT; CDR3: CASSLVTSGELFF
V: TRBV5-1; J: TRBJ2-3; D: NA; size: few; DNA: TGCGCCAGCAGCTTGATAGGAGACACAGATACGCAGTATTTT; CDR3: CASSLIGDTDTQYF
V: TRBV7-9; J: TRBJ1-1; D: TRBD1; size: NA; DNA: TGTGCCAGCAGCTTGCAGGGGGCCTGGGACACTGAAGCTTTCTTT; CDR3: CASSLQGAWDTEAFF
V: TRBV29-1; J: TRBJ2-5; D: NA; size: many; DNA: TGCAGCGCTTTTCGACGGGGCGGGGAGACCCAGTACTTC; CDR3: CSAFRRGGETQYF
V: TRBV2; J: TRBJ1-6; D: NA; size: NA; DNA: TGTGCCAGCAAGGCAGCTGATAATTCACCCCTCCACTTT; CDR3: CASKAADNSPLHF
V: TRBV20-1; J: TRBJ1-5; D: NA; size: NA; DNA: TGCAGTGCTACTACAGGGAGGGAACAGCCCCAGCATTTT; CDR3: CSATTGREQPQHF
V: TRBV5-1; J: TRBJ1-1; D: NA; size: few; DNA: TGCGCCAGCAGCTTGGCCAGGGTCGGCAGAAACACTGAAGCTTTCTTT; CDR3: CASSLARVGRNTEAFF